This T cell receptor beta chain was profiled in a study of T cells after yellow fever vaccination. Overall study context: When fractions had low cell numbers, they were prepared with SMART-Seq v4 Ultra Low Input. Study observations and caveats: Boosting was followed by the reappearance of most primary-vaccination clones (around 95% CD4, more than 70% CD8). Secondary responses were weaker yet peaked faster, day 5 versus 15.

TCRdb passed the 5' RACE reads through MiXCR, listing each CDR3 protein once. The sample lists 550,000 or so distinct CDR3 sequences; roughly 21% were seen once. In germline, CDR1 is SGHRS, CDR2 YFSETQ. The ends lost 4 bases at V and 4 bases at J; junction bases unmatched: 13. The CDR3 runs to 17 residues. Of note for this clonotype: The antigen remains unidentified.

The sequenced sample was PBMCs, obtained 15 days after the yellow fever booster vaccination. This TCR was sampled from a man under 40 who received the YFV17D yellow fever vaccine. The chain couples TRBV5-1 to TRBJ2-3, with TRBD2 identical over 9 bases. The CDR3 protein is CASSAEPSGKVPDTQYF. CDR3 nucleotides: TGCGCCAGCAGCGCAGAACCTAGCGGGAAGGTCCCAGATACGCAGTATTTT.